This T cell receptor (beta chain) appears in the sequencing data of a study of cytomegalovirus exposure and HLA in healthy donors (dated by TCRdb to 2016 to 2017). The study in broad terms: An earlier analysis of roughly 500 of the donors reported approximately 300 Gb of sequence data and 117 million unique TCR beta sequences obtained from approximately 180 million T cells. Roughly 320 gigabases of sequencing data and 91 million or so unique TCR sequences made up an early release that covered approximately 650 HLA-typed donors. Of the roughly 400 genotyped donors, roughly 80% fell in the genetic ancestry cluster associated with self-reported Caucasian donors. The aim of the study was to test whether cataloging public T cell receptors could identify signatures of past pathogen exposure. Using immunosequencing, the study profiled T cell repertoires from roughly 650 subjects and related those repertoires to cytomegalovirus serostatus. In addition to the first cohort of roughly 670 subjects, a separate validation cohort of 130 or so different subjects was used. To predict cytomegalovirus infection status, the study brought together high-throughput TCR immunosequencing, statistical association of individual TCRs with disease status, and machine learning. A later analysis re-examined previously published TCR beta repertoires from around 670 donors and added high-resolution HLA genotyping to investigate patterns of TCR occurrence. The later analysis used no new phenotypic data to find candidate immune exposures, relying instead on TCR beta sequences and their occurrence across donors. To decide whether each TCR beta V gene segment behaved as functional or pseudogenic, an earlier analysis of 587 of the donors relied on high-throughput TCR beta sequencing. Donor age, sex, ethnicity and CMV serostatus were compiled together with the repertoire data. A later genetic analysis used genome-wide SNP genotypes for about 65% of the roughly 670 donors, treating that subset as a discovery cohort. All discovery cohort repertoires had been generated on a single sequencing platform. Both class I and class II loci were covered by HLA typing, at four-digit resolution. Typing coverage varied by locus: 629-630 donors for A, B, C, DRB1 and DQB1; approximately 520 for DQA1; 606 for DPA1; approximately 470 for DPB1. Roughly 5 DR-DQ haplotypes were handled as single units for association and clustering because linkage in the cohort was strong. Across under 500 genotyped donors of the cohort, an average of approximately 200,000 unique TCR beta nucleotide sequences per donor were sequenced, and roughly a sixth of those sequences were non-productive. Overall study outcomes, separate from this receptor: The presence/absence analyses assumed that sequencing depth was roughly uniform across donors, and that assumption may not be true. In a later analysis, HLA-associated TCR beta chains showed more clonal expansion and lower generation probabilities than non-associated chains that were equally common. In a later analysis, several top co-occurrence clusters were reported to appear linked to parvovirus B19, influenza, CMV and Epstein-Barr virus. While some public TCRs were present in many individuals, most TCR sequences turned up only very rarely across donors. Only TCR beta chains were sequenced in this cohort, and the absence of alpha or paired-chain data limited detectable features. Broadly in line with IMGT annotations, most TCR beta V segments showed up in productive rearrangements about 90% or about 30% of the time in an earlier analysis of 587 of the donors. A group of highly shared sequence variants was considered likely to be a technical artifact of the sequencing pipeline. According to a later analysis, most CMV-associated TCR beta chains appeared to be HLA-restricted, and the HLA associations seemed to be driven largely by CMV exposure. A later analysis associated 16,951 TCR beta sequences with specific HLA alleles at a false discovery rate of 0.05. In a later genetic analysis, fewer N-insertions in productive TCRs were reported among donors in an Asian-associated ancestry cluster than the roughly 700-donor mean. Because counts were too low, roughly 16 rarely observed V segments, including chromosome 9 orphons, were excluded from the earlier analysis of some 540 of the donors. Some IMGT-functional V segments, including TRBV6-2 and TRBV6-3, could not be distinguished by the 87-base-pair reads and were therefore excluded. The classifier was reported to diagnose cytomegalovirus status with high specificity and sensitivity in both the original and validation cohorts. Correlated functional status among segregating V segments might reflect linkage disequilibrium, but an unknown experimental factor could not be ruled out. For the cohort, immune exposure information was limited to CMV serostatus. Because some donors lacked HLA typing at each locus, the association tests relied only on the typed subset. When HLA alleles, especially DR and DQ, strongly co-occurred, TCR associations were difficult to assign to individual alleles. In vitro tests confirmed that a few of the cytomegalovirus-associated TCR beta chains recognize cytomegalovirus antigens. The authors suggested that the approach could potentially be extended to other disease states and immunological phenotypes. A later analysis found that TCR association rates varied across HLA loci, with DRB1 alleles showing the most associated TCRs and HLA-C alleles the fewest. A total of around 150 TCR beta chains were listed by the study as associated with cytomegalovirus. An association between a missense DCLRE1C variant and V-gene and J-gene trimming of TCR beta chains was found in a later genetic analysis and replicated in an independent cohort. A further reported finding was that TCR beta sequences accurately predicted the HLA-A and HLA-B alleles for most subjects in the first cohort.

Receptor amplification or capture employed the immunoSEQ multiplex PCR assay. A mixture of 60 forward primers for TCR Vbeta segments and 13 reverse primers for TCR Jbeta segments was used in the multiplex PCR. The CDR3 region of rearranged TCR beta genes was amplified from genomic DNA with a multiplex PCR assay. On the Illumina HiSeq System, the amplified TCR beta libraries were sequenced as 87-base-pair reads. The authors' analysis ran thus. A later analysis counted some 74 million unique TCR beta chains across the 650 to 800 repertoires, and 9 million to 14 million of these chains were shared by at least two donors. Raw reads were error-corrected and collapsed into unique sequences by a nearest-neighbor algorithm in which closely related sequences were merged to remove PCR and sequencing errors. CDR3 sequences were aligned to IMGT reference sequences to assign V, D and J gene segments. For a sequence to be retained, a match of at least six nucleotides to both a V gene segment and a J gene segment was required. A rearrangement was called productive if the CDR3 had no stop codons and remained in frame with V and J, and every other rearrangement was called non-productive. Following IMGT convention, CDR3 was defined as the stretch from the second conserved V-encoded cysteine to the conserved J-encoded phenylalanine. The earlier analysis of 500 to 750 of the donors excluded any sequence lacking an unambiguous match to a single V gene segment. In an earlier analysis of 450 to 750 of the donors, a V segment was called functional when productive rearrangements were above 56.7%, and segregating when the standard deviation between donors exceeded 5%. A statistical classification framework was developed to diagnose cytomegalovirus status using the catalog of TCR beta chain sequences. V and J gene assignment, in a later analysis, came from comparing TCR nucleotide sequences with IMGT/GENE-DB human TR gene sequences. Using the TCRdist pipeline, a later analysis assigned CDR3 sequences along with most-parsimonious VDJ recombination scenarios. In a later analysis, each TCR beta chain was defined by its CDR3 amino acid sequence together with its V-gene family, and reads without a unique V-gene family were excluded. To address suspected cross-contamination and a sequencing artifact, a later analysis removed 450 to 700 highly shared, low-generation-probability nucleotide sequences. A later analysis calculated a clonal expansion index for each public chain from normalized within-repertoire ranks of inferred template counts. Generation probabilities in a later analysis came from a VDJ recombination model fitted to out-of-frame rearrangements, and those results were checked against IGoR. Hypergeometric tests were used in a later analysis to score TCR-TCR, TCR-HLA and TCR-CMV co-occurrence, with a repertoire-size bias correction applied to the TCR pairs. To estimate false discovery rates, a later analysis permuted the HLA or CMV assignments 20 times. In a later analysis, co-occurring TCRs were grouped using DBSCAN, with TCRdist sequence similarity added in when clustering inside HLA-allele-positive subsets. Co-occurrence clustering excluded repertoires with fewer than 30,000 or more than 120,000 public chains, plus five with anomalous nucleotide sharing. The table was pulled from immuneACCESS by TCRdb, which kept in-frame rearrangements only. Such tables lose some clones; where checked, under half of the loss comes from unresolved V genes, and the rest has no known cause. V and J calls and clone size are those listed in that table; D and trimming were worked out from the DNA. This sample lists about 160,000 clones; approximately 80% were detected once. Of the sample, more than 7% is held by the ten largest clones.

For this clone: It lacks a known antigen. Nothing much larger sits one base from this clone, and base qualities are not available.

The cohort comprised some 700 healthy bone marrow donors. Cohort members were all nominally healthy when sampled, although unrecorded immune exposures were likely present. The donor was CMV seropositive and belonged to the group of more than 250 seropositive cohort members. Every donor gave a peripheral blood sample, and the peripheral blood mononuclear cells from that sample were used for TCR beta sequencing. Genomic DNA extraction from the blood cell samples was performed with the Qiagen DNeasy Blood Extraction Kit. Inclusive of the bounding cysteine and phenylalanine, the CDR3 is 14 residues long. The DNA shown is the 42-base CDR3, in frame from base 1. V is clipped by 7 bases and J by 1 base, and the sequence between their germline boundaries is 12 bases long. The germline V gene (reference sequence) provides CDR1 LNHDA and CDR2 SQIVND.

The origin of this receptor is a male donor in good health and CMV-seropositive. Specimen: PBMCs. The chain uses TRBV19 and TRBJ2-3, with TRBD2 tentatively as D gene (6 bases match). The nucleotides read TGTGCCAGTATGGATTTAGCGGGCACAGATACGCAGTATTTT. Translation gives CASMDLAGTDTQYF.